The 29 T cell receptor beta chains below were found in one sample sequenced in a study of graft-versus-host responses after intestinal transplantation. Sequencing used immunoSEQ multiplex PCR; TCRdb keeps in-frame clones, though not all of them. This sample has over 45,000 clones; roughly 89% occur once, and the top ten carry 1.6%. This specimen consisted of PBMCs, obtained 26 days after transplant. The source of these receptors is a human patient who received an intestinal transplant, so some T cells may come from the graft donor.

The rearrangement links TRBV14 to TRBJ2-7; TRBD1 matches at 7 bases. CDR1 SGHDN and CDR2 FVKESK come from the germline V gene. This CDR3 contains 13 residues. The V gene end was trimmed by 9 bases and the J gene end by 2 bases; junction bases not matched to a gene: 7. The CDR3 is CASSRTGAYEQYV. The CDR3 DNA sequence: TGTGCCAGTTCGAGGACAGGCGCCTACGAGCAGTACGTC.

The genes are TRBV11-2 and TRBJ1-3, with 7 bases matching TRBD1. This CDR3 comprises 11 residues. V dropped 5 bases and J dropped 8; count of bases not matched to a gene: 0. Germline assignment: CDR1 SGHAT and CDR2 FQNNGV. The chain's CDR3 is CASSQGDTIYF. DNA of the CDR3: TGTGCCAGCAGCCAGGGGGACACCATATATTTT.

This clone was found a few times. The chain is built from TRBV6-1 and TRBJ2-5; 11 positions match TRBD2. The CDR3 has 15 amino acids. Germline loops: CDR1 MNHNS, CDR2 SASEGT. V lost 3 bases to trimming and J lost 5 bases; unmatched junction nucleotides: 5. Here the CDR3 DNA reads TGTGCCAGCAGTGAGCTAGCGGGAGGATCGGAGACCCAGTACTTC. Translating gives CASSELAGGSETQYF.

The chain joins TRBV5-1 to TRBJ2-2, with TRBD2 identical over 11 bases. The CDR3 has 18 residues. Germline V CDR1 and CDR2: SGHRS, YFSETQ. The V and J ends lost 0 bases and 4 bases, in that order; junction bases with no gene match: 8. CDR3 DNA sequence: TGCGCCAGCAGCTTGGTCTTGGCTAGCGGGGGGAGCACCGGGGAGCTGTTTTTT. Residues: CASSLVLASGGSTGELFF.

This clone was seen once. V is TRBV27 and J is TRBJ1-5, with D possibly being TRBD1 (6 bases). Trimming removed 1 base at V and 7 bases at J, with 14 bases between. Germline assignment: CDR1 MNHEY and CDR2 SMNVEV (reference sequence). The CDR3 contains 15 residues. CDR3: CASSLYGGGGQPQHF. The CDR3, as DNA: TGTGCCAGCAGTTTATATGGGGGCGGGGGGCAGCCCCAGCATTTT.

The chain links TRBV4-1 to TRBJ1-6, with 7 nucleotides matching TRBD1. CDR1 and CDR2 from the germline V gene are MGHRA and YSYEKL. The CDR3 runs 16 residues. The trim removed 5 bases at V and 4 bases at J, leaving 8 bases unmatched. CDR3 sequence reads: CASSIEGTDYNSPLHF. The CDR3 bases are TGCGCCAGCAGCATTGAAGGGACAGATTATAATTCACCCCTCCACTTT.

J is TRBJ2-1 and V is TRBV7-3, with TRBD2 matching 11 bases. This CDR3 is built from 14 residues. Germline CDR1 and CDR2: SGHTA and FQGTGA. J lost 10 bases, V lost 5 bases, and 7 bases had no gene match. The DNA for the CDR3 is TGTGCCAGCAGCCCGACTAGCGGGGAGGACGAGCAGTTCTTC. It specifies CASSPTSGEDEQFF.

The chain carries TRBV29-1 and TRBJ1-1, with D unclear. V dropped 3 bases and J dropped 3 bases, with 11 bases sitting between them. CDR1 is SQVTM, CDR2 ANQGSEA, per germline. The CDR3 length is 13 residues. The CDR3 nucleotides are TGCAGCGTTGAGGAGTCCTGGTACACTGAAGCTTTCTTT. It specifies CSVEESWYTEAFF.

This clone was observed once. The V gene is TRBV6-5, the J gene TRBJ1-1; D not resolved. In germline, CDR1 is MNHEY, CDR2 SVGAGI. This CDR3 region has 14 residues. V dropped 7 bases and J dropped 0 bases, with 12 bases sitting between them. DNA of the CDR3: TGTGCCAGCACTGAGACACACATGAACACTGAAGCTTTCTTT. It is translated as CASTETHMNTEAFF.

The chain uses TRBV5-5 and TRBJ1-6; weak D call: TRBD1 (5 bases). This CDR3 has 16 amino acids. V lost 4 bases and J lost 6, with 17 bases in between. Germline CDR1 is SGHKS and CDR2 is YYEKEE (reference sequence). DNA for the CDR3: TGTGCCAGCAGCCCGTTGTACCAGGGCCCTAATTCACCCCTCCACTTT. Translated: CASSPLYQGPNSPLHF.

This chain joins TRBV6-1 and TRBJ1-1, with a possible D match to TRBD1 (6 bases). The CDR3 is 14 residues long. Trimming stripped 3 bases from V and 2 bases from J, with 10 bases between. The germline gives CDR1 MNHNS, CDR2 SASEGT. The CDR3 here is CASSEGTPNTEAFF. The CDR3 coding sequence is TGTGCCAGCAGTGAGGGGACACCCAACACTGAAGCTTTCTTT.

The rearrangement links TRBV5-6 to TRBJ2-7; D perhaps matches TRBD1 (6 bases). The germline V gene encodes CDR1 SGHDT and CDR2 YYEEEE. V lost 0 bases, J lost 0 bases, and 22 bases lay in between. The CDR3 is made up of 19 amino acids. CDR3 sequence (DNA): TGTGCCAGCAGCTTGGCCGATGATACAGGGTCTTCTAGCTCCTACGAGCAGTACGTC. Protein sequence: CASSLADDTGSSSSYEQYV.

The V call is TRBV4-2, the J call TRBJ1-2; no clear D gene. Trimming cost V 0 bases and J 7 bases, with 18 bases left between them. The V gene's germline CDR1 is LGHNA and CDR2 YNFKEQ. This CDR3 is 16 amino acids long. DNA of the CDR3: TGTGCCAGCAGCCAAGATAGTTTGGCCCTGGAGCGTGGCTACACCTTC. Translated: CASSQDSLALERGYTF.

The chain carries TRBV5-6 and TRBJ1-1; tentative D call: TRBD1 (6 bases). This CDR3 is built from 14 residues. V lost 2 bases to trimming and J lost 0 bases, with 8 bases between them. Germline V gene data show CDR1 as SGHDT and CDR2 as YYEEEE. This CDR3 reads CASSLGQMNTEAFF. In DNA form, the CDR3 reads TGTGCCAGCAGCTTAGGACAGATGAACACTGAAGCTTTCTTT.

The CDR3 nucleotides are TGTGCCAGCAGCTCGGGACTAGCGGGGGGGCCGGGAAATGAGCAGTTCTTC. Translated: CASSSGLAGGPGNEQFF. The rearrangement uses TRBV7-9 and TRBJ2-1; 16 bases fit TRBD2. Germline V gene sequence: CDR1 SEHNR, CDR2 FQNEAQ (reference sequence). The V gene end was trimmed by 4 bases and the J gene end by 7 bases; junction bases not matched to a gene: 7. The CDR3 contains 17 residues. The full variable domain, with the rest looked up from reference TRBV7-9 and TRBJ2-1, is DTGVSQNPRHKITKRGQNVTFRCDPISEHNRLYWYRQTLGQGPEFLTYFQNEAQLEKSRLLSDRFSAERPKGSFSTLEIQRTEQGDSAMYLCASSSGLAGGPGNEQFFGPGTRLTVL.

V usage is TRBV14 and J usage is TRBJ2-1; no clear D. Germline V CDR1 and CDR2: SGHDN, FVKESK. This CDR3 contains 17 residues. Between the trimmed V and J ends, which lost 0 bases and 0 bases, there was a span of 12 bases. CDR3 sequence reads: CASSQETSAVSYNEQFF. CDR3 coding DNA: TGTGCCAGCAGCCAAGAAACAAGTGCCGTCTCCTACAATGAGCAGTTCTTC.

The rearrangement uses TRBV7-2 and TRBJ1-2, with a weak D call TRBD1 (6 bases). The germline V gene has CDR1 SGHTA and CDR2 FQGNSA. The CDR3 has 15 amino acids. V dropped 1 base and J dropped 4 bases, with 13 bases sitting between them. Written as DNA, the CDR3 is TGTGCCAGCAGCTTAGTTTCCGGACAGAGCTATGGCTACACCTTC. Its translation: CASSLVSGQSYGYTF.

CDR3 region: CASSPGQGVNTEAFF. For the CDR3, the DNA is TGTGCCAGCAGCCCCGGACAGGGGGTGAACACTGAAGCTTTCTTT. This chain links TRBV7-6 with TRBJ1-1; 10 bases agree with TRBD1. The V and J ends lost 5 bases and 0 bases, in that order; junction bases with no gene match: 3. The CDR3 is 15 amino acids. The germline V gene has CDR1 SGHVS and CDR2 FNYEAQ.

V gene TRBV6-1 combines with J gene TRBJ2-7, with D unclear. The germline V gene has CDR1 MNHNS and CDR2 SASEGT. Trimming stripped 7 bases from V and 1 base from J, with 8 bases between. CDR3 length: 12 residues. The CDR3 DNA follows: TGTGCCAGCATCTCCGGTTCCTACGAGCAGTACTTC. Residues: CASISGSYEQYF.

The V gene is TRBV6-1, the J gene TRBJ2-1, with D possibly matching TRBD1 (6 bases). Germline V gene lookup returns CDR1 MNHNS and CDR2 SASEGT. Deletions cut 5 bases from V and 4 bases from J, with 6 bases between. CDR3 length equals 12 residues. The CDR3 coding sequence is TGTGCCAGCAGTCAGGGGTACAATGAGCAGTTCTTC. It specifies CASSQGYNEQFF.

The V gene is TRBV6-6, the J gene TRBJ2-2; D might be TRBD1 (6 bases). CDR1 is MNHNY, CDR2 SVGAGI, per germline (reference sequence). The length of the CDR3 is 16 residues. Trimming removed 2 bases at V and 6 bases at J, with 16 bases between. In nucleotides, the CDR3 is TGTGCCAGCAGTTACCCTTGGACAGCCACCCCCGGGGAGCTGTTTTTT. Translated, it gives CASSYPWTATPGELFF.

The chain couples TRBV12-5 to TRBJ2-1; 7 bases map to TRBD1. Germline loops: CDR1 LGHNT, CDR2 FRNRAP. The CDR3 sequence is 16 residues long. The J segment lost 4 bases and the V segment lost 0 bases, leaving 6 bases of the junction unmatched. The CDR3 sequence: CASGLVGPTGYNEQFF. The CDR3 nucleotides are TGTGCTAGTGGTTTGGTTGGCCCGACAGGGTACAATGAGCAGTTCTTC.

This clone occurred a few times. The chain links TRBV15 to TRBJ2-2, with TRBD1 identical over 8 bases. From germline, CDR1 is LNHNV and CDR2 YYDKDF (reference sequence). V lost 3 bases and J lost 5; bases outside the gene matches: 8. This CDR3 is built from 16 residues. The CDR3 loop is CATSRGDRQETGELFF. The CDR3 DNA follows: TGTGCCACCAGCAGGGGGGACAGGCAAGAGACCGGGGAGCTGTTTTTT.

V gene TRBV27 combines with J gene TRBJ2-1; 7 nucleotides align to TRBD1. In germline, CDR1 is MNHEY, CDR2 SMNVEV (reference sequence). This CDR3 is built from 16 residues. V lost 2 bases to trimming and J lost 1 base; unmatched junction nucleotides: 5. The CDR3 here is CASSLLRGHSYNEQFF. The CDR3 coding sequence is TGTGCCAGCAGTTTACTGAGGGGGCATTCCTACAATGAGCAGTTCTTC.

V is TRBV5-1 and J is TRBJ1-1, with D hard to call. This CDR3 has 13 residues. V shed 2 bases and J shed 1 base, with 6 bases lying between them. Germline V gene sequence: CDR1 SGHRS, CDR2 YFSETQ. The CDR3 here is CASSFIGNTEAFF. Written as DNA, the CDR3 is TGCGCCAGCAGCTTTATCGGGAACACTGAAGCTTTCTTT.

The chain links TRBV9 to TRBJ2-3; 7 nucleotides agree with TRBD2. CDR3 length equals 17 residues. V dropped 0 bases and J dropped 0; count of bases not matched to a gene: 7. Per germline, CDR1 SGDLS and CDR2 YYNGEE. CDR3 DNA sequence: TGTGCCAGCAGCGTAGAAGCTCTAGCGGCTAGCACAGATACGCAGTATTTT. This codes for CASSVEALAASTDTQYF.

This chain uses TRBV7-3 with TRBJ2-5; D perhaps matches TRBD2 (5 bases). CDR3 size: 15 residues. Germline-derived CDR1 and CDR2 are SGHTA and FQGTGA. V was trimmed by 5 bases and J by 4 bases, leaving 17 bases between them. As DNA, the CDR3 is TGTGCCAGCAGCCAATCCTCCGAGGGCTTAGAGACCCAGTACTTC. Protein: CASSQSSEGLETQYF.

This clone was observed a handful of times. The chain links TRBV19 to TRBJ2-5, with TRBD1 as a possible D gene (6 bases). The length of the CDR3 is 13 residues. The ends were cut back, 5 bases at V and 2 bases at J, with 9 bases in the middle. CDR1 is LNHDA and CDR2 is SQIVND in the germline V gene (reference sequence). CDR3 region: CASSWGQQETQYF. In nucleotides, the CDR3 is TGTGCCAGTAGTTGGGGACAACAAGAGACCCAGTACTTC. The complete variable domain, with remaining parts taken from reference TRBV19 and TRBJ2-5, reads DGGITQSPKYLFRKEGQNVTLSCEQNLNHDAMYWYRQDPGQGLRLIYYSQIVNDFQKGDIAEGYSVSREKKESFPLTVTSAQKNPTAFYLCASSWGQQETQYFGPGTRLLVL.

This chain connects TRBV11-3 to TRBJ2-2; 11 bases align to TRBD1. Losses at the gene ends were 5 bases for V and 4 bases for J; bases not matched to a gene: 6. This CDR3 is 16 amino acids long. Germline V gene data show CDR1 as SGHNT and CDR2 as YENEEA. Here the CDR3 DNA reads TGTGCCAGCAGCCCCGGACAGGGGGCGATCACCGGGGAGCTGTTTTTT. This codes for CASSPGQGAITGELFF.